Below, one TCR beta chain is given with its context. The entry originates in a study of blood T cell repertoires in COVID-19. CDR1 is SEHNR and CDR2 is FQNEAQ in the germline V gene (reference sequence). The trim removed 1 base at V and 9 bases at J, leaving 7 bases unmatched. The CDR3 spans 15 residues. As handled by the study authors: The assay estimated nucleated cells by amplifying reference gene primers. TCRdb keeps only in-frame clones here, not all; method: immunoSEQ multiplex PCR. The DNA was the basis for D and trimming; V, J and clone size are from that table. The sample carries tens of thousands of clones, 60% to 85% recorded once.

The origin of this receptor is a man aged 70 or older with active or convalescent COVID-19. The chain couples TRBV7-9 to TRBJ2-1; 9 bases are shared with TRBD1. Sample: peripheral blood. The CDR3 DNA is TGTGCCAGCAGCTTAGGACAGGGGGTCGGTGGTGAGCAGTTCTTC. It codes for CASSLGQGVGGEQFF.